The rows below give T cell receptor beta chains drawn from one sample of a study of blood T cells in healthy people across ages. TCRdb re-derived calls from the 5' RACE reads in MiXCR, one entry per CDR3 protein. The data contain roughly 930,000 distinct CDR3 sequences, roughly 48% of them singletons. Sequencing was carried out using blood. These receptor sequences come from a man aged 30 to 45 in good health. Each CDR3 is given with its conserved first and last residue. The order of the fields is clone size, D gene, V gene, J gene, CDR3 length, CDR3 DNA, CDR3 protein. The D gene is left open where the match is weak. For some rows the clone size is stated as once, few or many, or as a class when expanded; others skip it.

clone size: few
D gene: NA
V gene: TRBV6-2/TRBV6-3
J gene: TRBJ2-5
CDR3 length: 14
CDR3 DNA: TGTGCCAGCAACTTGGACAGTTGGGTCGAGACCCAGTACTTC
CDR3 protein: CASNLDSWVETQYF

clone size: NA
D gene: NA
V gene: TRBV7-9
J gene: TRBJ2-1
CDR3 length: 15
CDR3 DNA: TGTGCCAGCAGCTGGGATCGGCAGCCTTACAATGAGCAGTTCTTC
CDR3 protein: CASSWDRQPYNEQFF

clone size: NA
D gene: NA
V gene: TRBV20-1
J gene: TRBJ1-6
CDR3 length: 15
CDR3 DNA: TGCAGCCAAAACGGGGGGGGCGGGACGAATTCACTCCTCCGCTTT
CDR3 protein: CSQNGGGGTNSLLRF

clone size: NA
D gene: TRBD1
V gene: TRBV6-5
J gene: TRBJ1-2
CDR3 length: 14
CDR3 DNA: TGTGCCAGCAGTACAGGGGGCCTCTTCTATGGCTACACCTTC
CDR3 protein: CASSTGGLFYGYTF

clone size: NA
D gene: NA
V gene: TRBV20-1
J gene: TRBJ2-7
CDR3 length: 13
CDR3 DNA: TGCAGTGCTAGTAGCCGTCCCGCCTACGAGCAGTACTTC
CDR3 protein: CSASSRPAYEQYF

clone size: NA
D gene: NA
V gene: TRBV21-1
J gene: TRBJ1-1
CDR3 length: 19
CDR3 DNA: TGTGCCAGCAGCATCGACAGGGGAGACGATGGGATGGGAGACACTGAAGCTTTCTTT
CDR3 protein: CASSIDRGDDGMGDTEAFF

clone size: NA
D gene: TRBD1
V gene: TRBV20-1
J gene: TRBJ1-1
CDR3 length: 14
CDR3 DNA: TGCAGTGCCAGACCCCAGGGGGCAAGGACTGAAGCTTTCTTT
CDR3 protein: CSARPQGARTEAFF

clone size: many
D gene: NA
V gene: TRBV7-2
J gene: TRBJ2-4
CDR3 length: 15
CDR3 DNA: TGTGCCAGCAGCGATAGAAGGGGGGGGAAAAACATTCAGTACTTC
CDR3 protein: CASSDRRGGKNIQYF

clone size: NA
D gene: TRBD1
V gene: TRBV6-2/TRBV6-3
J gene: TRBJ1-1
CDR3 length: 14
CDR3 DNA: TGTGCCAGCAGTCGGACAGGGGGAGGCACTGAAGCTTTCTTT
CDR3 protein: CASSRTGGGTEAFF

clone size: NA
D gene: TRBD1
V gene: TRBV7-2
J gene: TRBJ1-2
CDR3 length: 16
CDR3 DNA: TGTGCCAGCAGCTTCCCCGCAGACAGGGCTAGCTATGGCTACACCTTC
CDR3 protein: CASSFPADRASYGYTF

clone size: NA
D gene: NA
V gene: TRBV4-3
J gene: TRBJ2-1
CDR3 length: 15
CDR3 DNA: TGCGCCAGCAGCCACAGTTCTAAAGGGGTGAATGAGCAGTTCTTC
CDR3 protein: CASSHSSKGVNEQFF

clone size: many
D gene: NA
V gene: TRBV20-1
J gene: TRBJ1-2
CDR3 length: 12
CDR3 DNA: TGCAGTGCTCCCTTCGGGACGCATGGCTACACCTTC
CDR3 protein: CSAPFGTHGYTF

clone size: NA
D gene: NA
V gene: TRBV6-1
J gene: TRBJ2-5
CDR3 length: 16
CDR3 DNA: TGTGCCAGCAGTGAAAGTGCGGGGCTAGCGAAAGAGACCCAGTACTTC
CDR3 protein: CASSESAGLAKETQYF

clone size: NA
D gene: TRBD2
V gene: TRBV7-8
J gene: TRBJ2-3
CDR3 length: 16
CDR3 DNA: TGTGCCAGCAGCTTAGTAGTCCTAGCGGGAACAGATACGCAGTATTTT
CDR3 protein: CASSLVVLAGTDTQYF

clone size: NA
D gene: TRBD2
V gene: TRBV9
J gene: TRBJ2-7
CDR3 length: 17
CDR3 DNA: TGTGCCAGCAGCTCAGGACTAGCGGGCCTGTCCCTCTACGAGCAGTACTTC
CDR3 protein: CASSSGLAGLSLYEQYF

clone size: NA
D gene: TRBD2
V gene: TRBV7-2
J gene: TRBJ2-2
CDR3 length: 17
CDR3 DNA: TGTGCCAGCAGCTTAAAGAATGTAGCGGGGGGAACCGGGGAGCTGTTTTTT
CDR3 protein: CASSLKNVAGGTGELFF

clone size: NA
D gene: TRBD1
V gene: TRBV6-5
J gene: TRBJ2-2
CDR3 length: 15
CDR3 DNA: TGTGCCAGCAGTTACGAGGGACAGGTCAACCTGGAGCTGTTTTTT
CDR3 protein: CASSYEGQVNLELFF

clone size: once
D gene: NA
V gene: TRBV4-1
J gene: TRBJ2-3
CDR3 length: 16
CDR3 DNA: TGCGCCAGCAGCCAAATTAATAGACAGTTCACAGATACGCAGTATTTT
CDR3 protein: CASSQINRQFTDTQYF